The T cell receptor beta chain described here comes from a study of blood T cell repertoires in COVID-19. Across the study: Samples representing acute and convalescent COVID-19 were sourced from the United States, Italy and Spain. From T cells, B-cell-depleted T cells, or PBMCs came the material, which was cDNA or gDNA.

The CDR3 contains 15 residues. Germline CDR1 is LNHDA and CDR2 is SQIVND (reference sequence). The V gene end was trimmed by 1 base and the J gene end by 8 bases; junction bases not matched to a gene: 11. Enrollment of patients from Seattle took place during active infection, with longitudinal follow-up. Libraries were prepared by immunoSEQ multiplex PCR; TCRdb keeps only in-frame clonotypes and omits some of them. The sample consists of roughly 200,000 clones, about 85% of them appearing once. The chain joins TRBV19 to TRBJ2-7, with 7 bases that match TRBD1. This receptor was taken from a person between 65 and 79 years old with COVID-19, enrolled during active disease. The sequenced sample consisted of peripheral blood. The chain's CDR3 is CASSIAQTGSSQQYF. The CDR3, as DNA: TGTGCCAGTAGTATAGCACAGACAGGGTCTTCCCAGCAGTACTTC.